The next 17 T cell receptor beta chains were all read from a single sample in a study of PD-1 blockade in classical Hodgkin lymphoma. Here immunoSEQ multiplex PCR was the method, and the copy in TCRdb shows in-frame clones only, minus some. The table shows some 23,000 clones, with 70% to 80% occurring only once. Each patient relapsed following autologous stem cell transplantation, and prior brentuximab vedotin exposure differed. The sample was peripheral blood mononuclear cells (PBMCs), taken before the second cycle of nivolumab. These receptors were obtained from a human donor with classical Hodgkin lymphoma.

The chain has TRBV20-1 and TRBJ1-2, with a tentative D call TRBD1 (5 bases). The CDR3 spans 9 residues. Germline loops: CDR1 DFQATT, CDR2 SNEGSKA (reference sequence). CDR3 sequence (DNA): TGCAGGGGACACTATGGCTACACCTTC. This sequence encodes CRGHYGYTF.

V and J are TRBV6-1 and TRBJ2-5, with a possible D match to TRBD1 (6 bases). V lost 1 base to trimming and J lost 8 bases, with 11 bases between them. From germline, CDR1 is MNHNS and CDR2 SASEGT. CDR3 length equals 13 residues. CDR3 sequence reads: CASSEDRGGTQYF. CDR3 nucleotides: TGTGCCAGCAGTGAAGACCGAGGGGGTACCCAGTACTTC.

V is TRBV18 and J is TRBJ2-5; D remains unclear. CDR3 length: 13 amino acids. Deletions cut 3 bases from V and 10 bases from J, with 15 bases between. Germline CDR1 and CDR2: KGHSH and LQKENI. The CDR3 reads CASSPAPKGDQYF. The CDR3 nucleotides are TGTGCCAGCTCACCCGCACCTAAAGGTGACCAGTACTTC.

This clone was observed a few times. The CDR3 nucleotides are TGTGCCAGCAGTTTCAGTGACGGCACTGAAGCTTTCTTT. Protein sequence: CASSFSDGTEAFF. The chain recombines TRBV6-1 with TRBJ1-1; D is unresolved. V was trimmed by 5 bases and J by 4 bases, leaving 11 bases between them. Germline V gives CDR1 MNHNS, CDR2 SASEGT. CDR3 length: 13 residues.

DNA for the CDR3: TGTGCCAGCAACCGTGACAGGACCGGGGAGCTGTTTTTT. Its translation: CASNRDRTGELFF. The rearrangement joins TRBV5-5 to TRBJ2-2; the D gene is possibly TRBD1 (6 bases). Per the germline V gene, CDR1 is SGHKS and CDR2 is YYEKEE (reference sequence). V lost 6 bases, J lost 5 bases, and 11 bases lay in between. CDR3 length: 13 amino acids.

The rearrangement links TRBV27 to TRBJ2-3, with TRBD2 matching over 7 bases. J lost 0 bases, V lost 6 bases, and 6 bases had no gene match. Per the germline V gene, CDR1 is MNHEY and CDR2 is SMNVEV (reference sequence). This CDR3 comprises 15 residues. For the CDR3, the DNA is TGTGCCAGCAGCCTAGCGGTTACTAGCACAGATACGCAGTATTTT. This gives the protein CASSLAVTSTDTQYF.

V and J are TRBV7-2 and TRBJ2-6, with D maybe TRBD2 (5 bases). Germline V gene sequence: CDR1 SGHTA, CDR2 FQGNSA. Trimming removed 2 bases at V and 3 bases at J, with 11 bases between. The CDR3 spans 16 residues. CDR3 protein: CASSLLGKNGANVLTF. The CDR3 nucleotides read TGTGCCAGCAGCTTACTCGGGAAGAATGGGGCCAACGTCCTGACTTTC.

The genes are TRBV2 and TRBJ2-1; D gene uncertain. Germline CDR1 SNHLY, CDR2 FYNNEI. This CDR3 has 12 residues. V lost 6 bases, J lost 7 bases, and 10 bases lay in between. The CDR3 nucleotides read TGTGCCAGCAGCTACACGGATAATGAGCAGTTCTTC. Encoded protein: CASSYTDNEQFF.

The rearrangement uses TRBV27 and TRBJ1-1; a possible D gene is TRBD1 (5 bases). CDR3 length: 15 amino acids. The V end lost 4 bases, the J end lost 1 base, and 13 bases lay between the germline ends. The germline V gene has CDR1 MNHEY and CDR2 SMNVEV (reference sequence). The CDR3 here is CASSYYADTNTEAFF. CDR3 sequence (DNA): TGTGCCAGCAGTTACTACGCGGACACGAACACTGAAGCTTTCTTT.

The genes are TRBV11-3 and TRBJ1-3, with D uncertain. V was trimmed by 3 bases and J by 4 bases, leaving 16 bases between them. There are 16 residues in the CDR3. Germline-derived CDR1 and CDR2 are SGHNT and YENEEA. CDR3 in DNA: TGTGCCAGCAGCTTGGACCACGGGGTTCCCGGAAACACCATATATTTT. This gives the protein CASSLDHGVPGNTIYF.

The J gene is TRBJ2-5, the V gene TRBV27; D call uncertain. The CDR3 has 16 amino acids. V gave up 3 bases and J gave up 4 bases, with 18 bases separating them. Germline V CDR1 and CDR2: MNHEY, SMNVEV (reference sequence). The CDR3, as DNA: TGTGCCAGCAGTTTTTCCTTCCCGGTGGCTTCAGAGACCCAGTACTTC. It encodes CASSFSFPVASETQYF.

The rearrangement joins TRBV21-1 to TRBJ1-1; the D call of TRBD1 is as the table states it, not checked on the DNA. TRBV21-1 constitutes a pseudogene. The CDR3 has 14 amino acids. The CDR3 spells CASSKRGLNTEAFF. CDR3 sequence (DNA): TGTGCCAGCAGCAAAAGGGGTTTGAACACTGAAGCTTTCTTT.

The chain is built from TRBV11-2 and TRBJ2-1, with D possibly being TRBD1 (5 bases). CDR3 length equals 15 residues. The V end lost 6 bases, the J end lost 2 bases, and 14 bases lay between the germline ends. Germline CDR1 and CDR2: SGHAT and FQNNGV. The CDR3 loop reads CASSQFRGTYNEQFF. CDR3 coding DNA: TGTGCCAGCAGTCAGTTTAGGGGCACCTACAATGAGCAGTTCTTC.

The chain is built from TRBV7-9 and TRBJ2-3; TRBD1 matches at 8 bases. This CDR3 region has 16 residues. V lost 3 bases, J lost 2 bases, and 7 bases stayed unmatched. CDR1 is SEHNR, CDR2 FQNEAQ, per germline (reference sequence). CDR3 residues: CASSLTGERDTDTQYF. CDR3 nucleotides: TGTGCCAGCAGCTTGACAGGGGAAAGGGACACAGATACGCAGTATTTT.

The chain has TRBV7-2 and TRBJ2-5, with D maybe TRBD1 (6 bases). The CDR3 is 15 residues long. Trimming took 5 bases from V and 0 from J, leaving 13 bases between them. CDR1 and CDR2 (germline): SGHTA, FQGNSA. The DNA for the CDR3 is TGTGCCAGCAGCACCAGGGGATTAGACCAAGAGACCCAGTACTTC. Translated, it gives CASSTRGLDQETQYF.

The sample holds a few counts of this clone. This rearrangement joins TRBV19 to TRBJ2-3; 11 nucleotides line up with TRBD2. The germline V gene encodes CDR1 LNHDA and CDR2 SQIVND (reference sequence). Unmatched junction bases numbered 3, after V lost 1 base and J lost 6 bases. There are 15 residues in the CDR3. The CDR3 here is CASSIGLAGLDTQYF. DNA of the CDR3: TGTGCCAGTAGTATAGGACTAGCGGGATTGGATACGCAGTATTTT. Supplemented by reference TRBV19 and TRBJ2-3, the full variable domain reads DGGITQSPKYLFRKEGQNVTLSCEQNLNHDAMYWYRQDPGQGLRLIYYSQIVNDFQKGDIAEGYSVSREKKESFPLTVTSAQKNPTAFYLCASSIGLAGLDTQYFGPGTRLTVL.

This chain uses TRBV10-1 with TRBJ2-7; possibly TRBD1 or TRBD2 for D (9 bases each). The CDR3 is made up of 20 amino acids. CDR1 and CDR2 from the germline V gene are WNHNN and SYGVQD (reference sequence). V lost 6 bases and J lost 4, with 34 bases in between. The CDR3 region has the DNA TGCGCCAGCAGCCTCGCCGGGACAGGGATTGGTAGCGGGAGACTATACGAGCAGTACTTC. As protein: CASSLAGTGIGSGRLYEQYF.